This T cell receptor beta chain was captured in a study of blood T cell repertoires in COVID-19 (TCRdb year 2020). The study in broad terms: Collaborator samples came from the United States, Italy and Spain and covered acute and convalescent phases of COVID-19. The repertoires were made available in a free public database intended to serve as a resource for research on the immune response to SARS-CoV-2. Sample metadata almost always included a de-identified subject ID, COVID-19 status, age in years and sex. Deeply sampled blood TCRbeta repertoires from subjects exposed to, actively infected with, or recovered from COVID-19 were included in the dataset. HLA class I and class II types, where available, came from metadata supplied by the sample provider rather than from assay-based typing. The samples were drawn from the first 160 participants of the ongoing ImmuneRACE study and from over a thousand subjects provided by 6 global collaborators. The prospective study material was composed of cDNA or gDNA derived from T cells, B-cell-depleted T cells, or PBMCs. Results and caveats for the whole study, not just this receptor: Clinical and demographic metadata were provided uncurated, with the amount varying by source and participant.

The immunoSEQ Assay, a bias-controlled multiplex PCR, was used to amplify TCRbeta CDR3 regions from genomic DNA. The study's own analysis went as follows. Within the assay, amplification of reference gene primers was used to estimate how many nucleated cells each sample contained. Sequence reads were collapsed and filtered to measure the absolute abundance of every unique TCRbeta CDR3 rearrangement. For each sample, productive Simpson clonality was calculated as the square root of Simpson's diversity index across productive rearrangements. Imported from immuneACCESS, the table was reduced by TCRdb to in-frame sequences with V and J called. These copies leave out some clones; in studies compared against another copy, an unresolved V gene accounts for under half, and the cause of the remainder is not known. The V and J calls and clone size were taken over from that table, and D and trimming were inferred from the DNA. The sample includes 210,000 or so clones, with around 78% observed a single time. The ten largest clones capture about 2.8% of the sample.

Trimming removed 7 bases from V and 4 bases from J; the gene matches leave 8 bases unexplained. In the germline V gene (reference sequence), CDR1 corresponds to LGHDT and CDR2 to YNNKEL. Inclusive of the bounding cysteine and phenylalanine, the CDR3 is 14 residues long. Left in the record is the CDR3 DNA by itself, 42 bases read in frame from the first base. On this clone itself: This receptor's antigen is unknown. The record has no base qualities; no much larger clone is one base away.

Whole blood was collected in K2EDTA tubes by collaborating institutions according to the institutions' own protocols. Collaborator samples were shipped for TCRbeta analysis as frozen whole blood, isolated PBMCs, or DNA extracted from either sample type. This sequence uses TRBV3-1 (or the pseudogene TRBV3-2) and TRBJ2-5; a stretch of 8 junction bases matches TRBD1. What was sequenced was peripheral blood. This receptor was obtained from a woman aged 80 or older with active or convalescent COVID-19. Here is the DNA: TGTGCCAGCACTACACCCGACAGGGGAGAGACCCAGTACTTC. Its product reads: CASTTPDRGETQYF.